The table lists the clone carrying this T cell receptor (beta chain) with a few counts. The source of the sample is a study of blood T cell repertoires in COVID-19. Measured with immunoSEQ multiplex PCR; TCRdb has only the in-frame clones, and not every one. The table includes approximately 260,000 clones, roughly 89% detected once. Clinical history as reported by participants underpinned cohort assignment. Symptom resolution, clearance, or two negative PCRs marked the recovered donors of Cohort 3. The sequencing input was PBMCs or T cells enriched from blood (not recorded which). This clonotype was obtained from a woman aged 55-70 years who had recovered from COVID-19.

As DNA, the CDR3 is TGTGCCAGCAGCTTATTAGGACTAGCGATGAACACCGGGGAGCTGTTTTTT. Translation: CASSLLGLAMNTGELFF. The V and J genes are TRBV7-3 and TRBJ2-2; 9 bases match TRBD2. The length of the CDR3 is 17 residues. Germline trimming cut 2 bases from V and 1 base from J; bases unmatched to any gene: 5. Germline loops: CDR1 SGHTA, CDR2 FQGTGA.